This T cell receptor beta chain was documented in a study of beta chain features in type 1 diabetes. Whole-study findings and limits: Shortening of TCRB CDR3s, moderate but significant, appeared in all four CD4+ subsets of Type 1 diabetes patients.

V shed 2 bases and J 5 bases; nucleotides not matched to a gene: 1. Germline lookup yields CDR1 SGHDN and CDR2 FVKESK. The CDR3 sequence is 13 residues long. Comment on this clone: The antigen is undetermined.

Sequencing targeted expressed TCRB transcripts, as all isolated RNA had been reverse transcribed. Assay used: immunoSEQ multiplex PCR; TCRdb lists only in-frame clones, some missing. The table has about 640,000 clones, 9.5% to 15% seen once; the top ten hold more than 0.1%. Input material: naive CD4+ T cells from blood. The TCR comes from a man younger than 45 with type 1 diabetes. The chain is built from TRBV14 and TRBJ1-1, with TRBD1 matching 8 bases. CDR3 loop: CASSQYRGTEAFF. The CDR3 DNA sequence: TGTGCCAGCAGCCAATACAGGGGGACTGAAGCTTTCTTT.